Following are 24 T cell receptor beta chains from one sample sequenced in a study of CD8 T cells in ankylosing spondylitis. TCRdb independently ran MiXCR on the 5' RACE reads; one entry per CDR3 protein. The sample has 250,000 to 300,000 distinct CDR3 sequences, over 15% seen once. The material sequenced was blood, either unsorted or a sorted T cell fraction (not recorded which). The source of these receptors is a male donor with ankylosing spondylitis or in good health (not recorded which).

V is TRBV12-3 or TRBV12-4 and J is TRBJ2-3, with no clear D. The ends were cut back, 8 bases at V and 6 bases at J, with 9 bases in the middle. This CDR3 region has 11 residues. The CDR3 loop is CASGYGDTQYF. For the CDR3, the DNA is TGTGCCAGCGGCTACGGTGATACGCAGTATTTT.

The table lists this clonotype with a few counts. The CDR3 sequence: CASSGTGSGSEKLFF. Here the CDR3 DNA reads TGTGCCAGCAGTGGGACAGGGAGTGGGTCTGAAAAACTGTTTTTT. This sequence joins TRBV12-3 or TRBV12-4 and TRBJ1-4, with 9 bases fitting TRBD1. This CDR3 is built from 15 residues. V was pared by 5 bases and J by 7 bases, with 8 bases of the junction left unmatched.

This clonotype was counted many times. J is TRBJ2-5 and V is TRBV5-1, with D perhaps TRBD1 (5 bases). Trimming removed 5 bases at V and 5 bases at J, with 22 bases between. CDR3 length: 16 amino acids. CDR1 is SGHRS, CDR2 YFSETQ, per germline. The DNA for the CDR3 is TGCGCCAGCAGTCGATTCGGCGGTACAGGTTTGGAGACCCAGTACTTC. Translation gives CASSRFGGTGLETQYF.

This CDR3 is CASSLTVPGQGYNEQFF. The CDR3, as DNA: TGTGCCAGCAGCTTAACGGTCCCGGGACAGGGCTACAATGAGCAGTTCTTC. The genes are TRBV7-3 and TRBJ2-1; 9 bases are a match to TRBD1. The V gene's germline CDR1 is SGHTA and CDR2 FQGTGA. The CDR3 loop spans 17 amino acids. J gave up 3 bases and V 0 bases, and 6 bases lay outside the gene matches.

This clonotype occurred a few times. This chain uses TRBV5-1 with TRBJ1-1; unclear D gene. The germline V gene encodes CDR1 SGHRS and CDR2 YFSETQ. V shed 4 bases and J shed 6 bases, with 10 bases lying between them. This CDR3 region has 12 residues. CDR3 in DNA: TGCGCCAGCAGCCCGGAAGACGCTGAAGCTTTCTTT. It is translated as CASSPEDAEAFF. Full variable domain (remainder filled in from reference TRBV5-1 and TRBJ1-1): KAGVTQTPRYLIKTRGQQVTLSCSPISGHRSVSWYQQTPGQGLQFLFEYFSETQRNKGNFPGRFSGRQFSNSRSEMNVSTLELGDSALYLCASSPEDAEAFFGQGTRLTVV.

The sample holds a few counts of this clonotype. The CDR3 region has the DNA TGCGCCAGCAGCTTGGGAGCTAACTATGGCTACACCTTC. It encodes CASSLGANYGYTF. The rearrangement joins TRBV5-1 to TRBJ1-2; D gene unclear. Per the germline V gene, CDR1 is SGHRS and CDR2 is YFSETQ. V lost 0 bases, J lost 0 bases, and 3 bases lay in between. This CDR3 has 13 residues. Full variable domain (outside the CDR3, taken from reference TRBV5-1 and TRBJ1-2): KAGVTQTPRYLIKTRGQQVTLSCSPISGHRSVSWYQQTPGQGLQFLFEYFSETQRNKGNFPGRFSGRQFSNSRSEMNVSTLELGDSALYLCASSLGANYGYTFGSGTRLTVV.

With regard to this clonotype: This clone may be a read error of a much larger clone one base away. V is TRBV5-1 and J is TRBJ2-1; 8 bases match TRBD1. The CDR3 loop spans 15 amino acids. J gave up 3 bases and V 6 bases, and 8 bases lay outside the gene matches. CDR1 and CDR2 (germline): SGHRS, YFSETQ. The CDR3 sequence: CASTEGTGNYNEQFF. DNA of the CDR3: TGCGCCAGCACCGAAGGGACAGGAAACTACAATGAGCAGTTCTTC.

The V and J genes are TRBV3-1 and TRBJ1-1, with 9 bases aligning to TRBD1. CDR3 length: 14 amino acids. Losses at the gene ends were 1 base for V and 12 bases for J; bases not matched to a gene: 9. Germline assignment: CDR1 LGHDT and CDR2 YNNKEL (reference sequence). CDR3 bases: TGTGCCAGCAGCCAAGGGACAGGGGAAGGGAAGACTTTCTTT. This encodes CASSQGTGEGKTFF.

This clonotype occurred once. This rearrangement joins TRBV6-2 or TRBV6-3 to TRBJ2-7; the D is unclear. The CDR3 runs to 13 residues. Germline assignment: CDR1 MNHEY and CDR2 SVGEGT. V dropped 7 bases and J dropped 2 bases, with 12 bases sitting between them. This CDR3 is CASTEDPTYEQYV. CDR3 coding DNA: TGTGCCAGCACCGAAGACCCGACCTACGAGCAGTACGTC.

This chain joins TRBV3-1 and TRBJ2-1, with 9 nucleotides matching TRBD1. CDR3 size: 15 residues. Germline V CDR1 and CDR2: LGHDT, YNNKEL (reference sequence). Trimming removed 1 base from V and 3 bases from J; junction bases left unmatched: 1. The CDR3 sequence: CASSQGTGVYNEQFF. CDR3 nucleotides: TGTGCCAGCAGCCAAGGGACAGGGGTCTACAATGAGCAGTTCTTC.

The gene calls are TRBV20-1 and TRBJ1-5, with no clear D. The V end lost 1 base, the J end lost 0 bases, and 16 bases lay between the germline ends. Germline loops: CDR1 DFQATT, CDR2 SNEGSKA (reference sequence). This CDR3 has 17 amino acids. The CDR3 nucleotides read TGCAGTGCTAGAGTGGCCCTTTTTCCCGGTAGCAATCAGCCCCAGCATTTT. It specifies CSARVALFPGSNQPQHF.

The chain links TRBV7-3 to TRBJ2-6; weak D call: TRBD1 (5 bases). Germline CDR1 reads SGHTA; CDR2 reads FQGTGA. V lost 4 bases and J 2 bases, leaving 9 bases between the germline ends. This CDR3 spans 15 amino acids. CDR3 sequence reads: CASSSSGTGANVLTF. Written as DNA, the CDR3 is TGTGCCAGCAGCTCCTCAGGGACTGGGGCCAACGTCCTGACTTTC. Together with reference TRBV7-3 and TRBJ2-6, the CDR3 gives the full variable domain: GAGVSQTPSNKVTEKGKYVELRCDPISGHTALYWYRQSLGQGPEFLIYFQGTGAADDSGLPNDRFFAVRPEGSVSTLKIQRTERGDSAVYLCASSSSGTGANVLTFGAGSRLTVL.

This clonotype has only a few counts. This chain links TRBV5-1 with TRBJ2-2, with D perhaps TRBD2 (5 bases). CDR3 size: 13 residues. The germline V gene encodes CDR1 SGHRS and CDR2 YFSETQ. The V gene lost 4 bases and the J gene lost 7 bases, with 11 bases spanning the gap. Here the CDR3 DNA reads TGCGCCAGCAGCAGGGAGAAGGTCGGGGAGCTGTTTTTT. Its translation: CASSREKVGELFF.

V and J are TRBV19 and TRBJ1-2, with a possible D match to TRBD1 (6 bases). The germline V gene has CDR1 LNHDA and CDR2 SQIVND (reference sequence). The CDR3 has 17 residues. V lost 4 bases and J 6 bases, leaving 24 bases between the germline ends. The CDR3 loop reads CASSNRRGWAAGDGYTF. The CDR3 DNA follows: TGTGCCAGTAGTAACCGCAGGGGTTGGGCAGCGGGCGATGGCTACACCTTC. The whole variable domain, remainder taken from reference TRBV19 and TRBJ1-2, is DGGITQSPKYLFRKEGQNVTLSCEQNLNHDAMYWYRQDPGQGLRLIYYSQIVNDFQKGDIAEGYSVSREKKESFPLTVTSAQKNPTAFYLCASSNRRGWAAGDGYTFGSGTRLTVV.

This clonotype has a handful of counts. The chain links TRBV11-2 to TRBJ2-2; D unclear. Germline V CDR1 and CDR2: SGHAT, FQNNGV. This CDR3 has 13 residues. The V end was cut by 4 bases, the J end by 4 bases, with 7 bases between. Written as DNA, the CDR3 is TGTGCCAGCAGCTATTTAAGCACCGGGGAGCTGTTTTTT. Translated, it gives CASSYLSTGELFF.

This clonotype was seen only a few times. The CDR3 sequence is CALTSGSSYNEQFF. CDR3 nucleotide sequence: TGTGCCTTGACTAGCGGGAGCTCCTACAATGAGCAGTTCTTC. The chain is built from TRBV30 and TRBJ2-1, with 12 bases identical to TRBD2. Germline assignment: CDR1 GTSNPN and CDR2 SVGIG (reference sequence). V was pared by 7 bases and J by 0 bases, with 1 base of the junction left unmatched. The CDR3 extends over 14 amino acids.

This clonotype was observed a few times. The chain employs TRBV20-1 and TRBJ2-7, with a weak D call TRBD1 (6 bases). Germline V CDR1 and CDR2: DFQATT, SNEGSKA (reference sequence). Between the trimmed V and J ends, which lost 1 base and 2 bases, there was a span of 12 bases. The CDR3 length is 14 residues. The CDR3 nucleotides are TGCAGTGCTAGAGCCCCCGGACAGACCTACGAGCAGTACGTC. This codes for CSARAPGQTYEQYV.

The CDR3 DNA follows: TGCAGCGTTGAAGCGGCTAGCTCCTACAATGAGCAGTTCTTC. This gives the protein CSVEAASSYNEQFF. The chain recombines TRBV29-1 with TRBJ2-1, with D unresolved. V dropped 1 base and J dropped 0 bases, with 7 bases sitting between them. CDR3 length equals 14 residues. Germline V gene lookup returns CDR1 SQVTM and CDR2 ANQGSEA.

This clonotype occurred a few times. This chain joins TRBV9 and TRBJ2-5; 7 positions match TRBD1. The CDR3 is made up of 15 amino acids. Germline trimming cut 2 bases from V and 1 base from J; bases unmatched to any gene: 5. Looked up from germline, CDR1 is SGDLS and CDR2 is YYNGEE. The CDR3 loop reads CASSVEGTAQETQYF. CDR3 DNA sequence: TGTGCCAGCAGCGTCGAAGGGACAGCCCAAGAGACCCAGTACTTC.

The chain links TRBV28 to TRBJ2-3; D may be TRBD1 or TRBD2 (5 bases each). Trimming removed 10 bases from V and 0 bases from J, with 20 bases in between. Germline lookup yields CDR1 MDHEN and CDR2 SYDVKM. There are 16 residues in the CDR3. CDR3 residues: CATSSRGARSTDTQYF. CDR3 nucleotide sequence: TGTGCCACCAGCTCACGAGGGGCCCGTAGCACAGATACGCAGTATTTT.

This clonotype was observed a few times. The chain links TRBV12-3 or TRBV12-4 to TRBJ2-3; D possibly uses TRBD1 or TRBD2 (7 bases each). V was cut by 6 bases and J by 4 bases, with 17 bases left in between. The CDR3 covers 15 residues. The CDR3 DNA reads TGTGCCAGCAGCACCAGGGGGGGAGCCGCAGATACGCAGTATTTT. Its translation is CASSTRGGAADTQYF.

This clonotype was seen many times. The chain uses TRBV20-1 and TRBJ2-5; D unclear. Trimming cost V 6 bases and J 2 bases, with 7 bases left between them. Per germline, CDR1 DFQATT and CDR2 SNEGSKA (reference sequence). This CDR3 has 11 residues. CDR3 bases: TGCAGTGCCCGTCCTCAAGAGACCCAGTACTTC. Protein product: CSARPQETQYF.

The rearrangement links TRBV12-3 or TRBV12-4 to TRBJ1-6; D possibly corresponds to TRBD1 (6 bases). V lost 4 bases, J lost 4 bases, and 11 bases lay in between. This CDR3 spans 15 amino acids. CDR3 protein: CASSSGTPYNSPLHF. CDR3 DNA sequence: TGTGCCAGCAGTTCCGGGACACCATATAATTCACCCCTCCACTTT.

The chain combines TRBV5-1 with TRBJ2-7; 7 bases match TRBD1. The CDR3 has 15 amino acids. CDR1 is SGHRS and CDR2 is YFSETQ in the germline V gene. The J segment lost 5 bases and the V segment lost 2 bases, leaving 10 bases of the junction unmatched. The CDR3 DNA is TGCGCCAGCAGCTTTACAGGGGAATACAAGGACGAGCAGTACGTC. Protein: CASSFTGEYKDEQYV.